The clone carrying this T cell receptor beta chain appeared a few times. TCRdb re-called clones via MiXCR from the PCR reads. In the table there are around 6,700 clones, approximately 34% of which are singletons. The record originates from a study of metastatic and nonmetastatic thyroid tumors. This CDR3 is 17 amino acids long. V trimming: 7 bases; J trimming: 1 base; junction bases outside the gene matches: 9. Germline assignment: CDR1 MNHNY and CDR2 SVGAGI (reference sequence). Every patient was untreated before thyroid surgery. Sequenced material: adjacent normal tissue. The origin of this receptor is a female donor with papillary thyroid cancer or a benign thyroid nodule (not recorded which). Some clones in this sample may be carry-over from other donors' samples. This chain links TRBV6-6 with TRBJ2-2, with 10 bases identical to TRBD2. The CDR3 DNA is TGTGCCAGCATTAGACCGGGACTAGCGCTGAACACCGGGGAGCTGTTTTTT. It is translated as CASIRPGLALNTGELFF.